This passage covers 5 T cell receptor beta chains from one sample sequenced in a study of CD8 T cells in ankylosing spondylitis. MiXCR, run by TCRdb on the 5' RACE reads, gives a single entry per CDR3 protein. The data show more than 600,000 distinct CDR3 sequences, around 20% seen once. Their antigens are not known. Points from the study as a whole: Typical of ankylosing spondylitis blood, it appeared, was a TCR beta motif of 7 or 8 highly homologous variants.

Sequenced input: blood, either unsorted or a sorted T cell fraction (not recorded which). The receptors originated from a male donor with ankylosing spondylitis.

The chain employs TRBV25-1 and TRBJ1-4; tentatively, D is TRBD1 (5 bases). The V end was cut by 4 bases, the J end by 10 bases, with 13 bases between. This CDR3 has 13 amino acids. Germline-derived CDR1 and CDR2 are MGHDK and SYGVNS. CDR3 nucleotide sequence: TGTGCCAGCAGTGGGGACGGGGTGGGAAAACTGTTTTTT. This sequence encodes CASSGDGVGKLFF. The variable domain in full, with the rest retrieved from reference TRBV25-1 and TRBJ1-4, is EADIYQTPRYLVIGTGKKITLECSQTMGHDKMYWYQQDPGMELHLIHYSYGVNSTEKGDLSSESTVSRIRTEHFPLTLESARPSHTSQYLCASSGDGVGKLFFGSGTQLSVL.

V usage is TRBV20-1 and J usage is TRBJ2-7; D is undetermined. The CDR3 extends over 10 amino acids. Trimming left V 3 bases short and J 4 bases short, with 4 bases between. Germline assignment: CDR1 DFQATT and CDR2 SNEGSKA (reference sequence). The CDR3: CSAREYEQYF. DNA for the CDR3: TGCAGTGCTAGGGAGTACGAGCAGTACTTC.

The chain combines TRBV2 with TRBJ1-2; D gene uncertain. CDR1 is SNHLY, CDR2 FYNNEI, per germline. There are 14 residues in the CDR3. Deletions cut 4 bases from V and 8 bases from J, with 17 bases between. The CDR3 here is CASSGTPDGSGYTF. CDR3 DNA: TGTGCCAGCAGTGGGACTCCGGACGGGTCGGGCTACACCTTC.

The chain recombines TRBV7-3 with TRBJ1-2; 8 positions agree with TRBD1. V lost 5 bases, J lost 7 bases, and 6 bases stayed unmatched. The CDR3 runs 13 residues. The germline gives CDR1 SGHTA, CDR2 FQGTGA. CDR3 sequence: CASSETGATGYTF. As DNA, the CDR3 is TGTGCCAGCAGCGAGACAGGGGCAACTGGCTACACCTTC.

This clonotype was counted between two and nine times. The CDR3 protein is CASSAMNSPDTQYF. CDR3 bases: TGCGCCAGCAGCGCGATGAACAGTCCAGATACGCAGTATTTT. The chain employs TRBV10-2 and TRBJ2-3; D is unresolved. The CDR3 runs 14 residues. The germline V gene encodes CDR1 WSHSY and CDR2 SAAADI. V lost 6 bases, J lost 4 bases, and 14 bases lay in between.